One T cell receptor beta chain is described in this entry. Its antigen is currently unknown. This specimen comes from a study of PD-1 blockade in classical Hodgkin lymphoma. Using immunoSEQ multiplex PCR, the repertoire was profiled, and TCRdb retains in-frame clones only, with some absent. The sample lists 90,000 to 100,000 clones; roughly 76% were seen once. Relapse after autologous stem cell transplantation occurred in every patient, and brentuximab vedotin exposure varied. Study conclusions and caveats: Nivolumab starters within 1 year of ASCT were excluded. Patients with a complete response exhibited baseline diversity comparable to newly diagnosed patients. Unlike CD8+ TCR diversity, which did not rise significantly by C4D1, CD4+ TCR diversity did. Newly diagnosed patients had baseline TCR diversity that was reportedly lower than that of healthy donors.

The specimen comprised peripheral blood mononuclear cells (PBMCs), sampled before the second cycle of nivolumab. The TCR sequence derives from a human donor with classical Hodgkin lymphoma.

DNA for the CDR3: TGCGCCAGCAGTGACGGCAGTATCGACGGCTACACCTTC. Amino acid sequence: CASSDGSIDGYTF. This chain links TRBV10-1 with TRBJ1-2, with D uncertain. The V gene lost 3 bases and the J gene lost 8 bases, with 13 bases spanning the gap. The CDR3 is made up of 13 amino acids. CDR1 WNHNN and CDR2 SYGVQD come from the germline V gene (reference sequence).